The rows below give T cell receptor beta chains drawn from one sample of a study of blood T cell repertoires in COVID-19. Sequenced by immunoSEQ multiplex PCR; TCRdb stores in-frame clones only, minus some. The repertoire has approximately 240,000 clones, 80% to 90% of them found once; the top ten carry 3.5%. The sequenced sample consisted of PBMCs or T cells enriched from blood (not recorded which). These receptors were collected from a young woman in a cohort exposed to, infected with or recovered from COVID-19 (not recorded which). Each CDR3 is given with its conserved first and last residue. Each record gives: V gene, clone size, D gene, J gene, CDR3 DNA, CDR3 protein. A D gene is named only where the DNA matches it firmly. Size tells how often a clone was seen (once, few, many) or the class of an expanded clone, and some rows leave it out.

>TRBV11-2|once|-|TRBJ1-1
TGTGCCAGCAGCCCCGGACAACCGAACAACGCTGAAGCTTTCTTT
CASSPGQPNNAEAFF
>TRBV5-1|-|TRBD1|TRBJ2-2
TGCGCCAGCAGCAGGACAGGAGACGGGGAGCTGTTTTTT
CASSRTGDGELFF
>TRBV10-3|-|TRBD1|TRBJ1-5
TGTGCCATCAGGGATAGGACAGGGAATCAGCCCCAGCATTTT
CAIRDRTGNQPQHF
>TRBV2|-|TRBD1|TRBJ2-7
TGTGCCAGCAGGGACAGGGGGGGGGTCTACGAGCAGTACTTC
CASRDRGGVYEQYF
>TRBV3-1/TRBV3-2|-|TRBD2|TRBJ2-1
TGTGCCAGCAGCCGAGGCCAAGGAGGAGCGGGAGCGGGCGATGAGCAGTTCTTC
CASSRGQGGAGAGDEQFF
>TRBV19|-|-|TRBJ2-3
TGTGCCAGTAGTACCGAACTAGCCCCTCCAATCACAGATACGCAGTATTTT
CASSTELAPPITDTQYF
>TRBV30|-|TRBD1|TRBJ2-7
TGTGCCTGGAAAGTCCCAGGGGGATCCTACGAGCAGTACTTC
CAWKVPGGSYEQYF
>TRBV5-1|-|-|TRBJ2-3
TGCGCCAGCAGCTCCGCGCCAGGAACAGATACGCAGTATTTT
CASSSAPGTDTQYF
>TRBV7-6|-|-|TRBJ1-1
TGTGCCAGCAGCTTGGGGGGGGACACTGAAGCTTTCTTT
CASSLGGDTEAFF
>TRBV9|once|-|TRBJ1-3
TGTGCCAGCAGCAGTCCCGGTACAGATGCTGGAGGAAACACCATATATTTT
CASSSPGTDAGGNTIYF
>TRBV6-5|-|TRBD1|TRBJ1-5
TGTGCCAGCAGTCCTGACAGGGTAAAGCCCCAGCATTTT
CASSPDRVKPQHF
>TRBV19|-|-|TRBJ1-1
TGTGCCAGTAGTATAGACAGACAGTTTGAACAGGTGGAAGCTTTCTTT
CASSIDRQFEQVEAFF
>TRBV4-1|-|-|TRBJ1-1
TGCGCCAGCAGCCAAGTTGGGGACATGAACACTGAAGCTTTCTTT
CASSQVGDMNTEAFF
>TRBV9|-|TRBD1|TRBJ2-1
TGTGCCAGCAGTGCCCTGGAGGGACAGGGACGCAATGAGCAGTTCTTC
CASSALEGQGRNEQFF
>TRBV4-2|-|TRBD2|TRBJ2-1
TGTGCCAGCAGCCAAGATCCCGGGACTAGCTACAATGAGCAGTTCTTC
CASSQDPGTSYNEQFF
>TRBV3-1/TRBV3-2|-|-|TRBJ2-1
TGTGCCAGCAGCCAGCTAGCGATGGGTGAGCAGTTCTTC
CASSQLAMGEQFF
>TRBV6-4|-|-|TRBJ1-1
TGTGCCAGCAGCTCCCTCCCGGGAGGCACTGAAGCTTTCTTT
CASSSLPGGTEAFF
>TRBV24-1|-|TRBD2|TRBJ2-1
TGTGCCACCAGTGATGGGAGGGAATACAATGAGCAGTTCTTC
CATSDGREYNEQFF
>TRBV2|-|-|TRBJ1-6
TGTGCCAGCAGTGCAGACAGTCATTCACCCCTCCACTTT
CASSADSHSPLHF
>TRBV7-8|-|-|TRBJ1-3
TGTGCCAGCAGCTTAGGAGGGGGGGGAACAGGAAACACCATATATTTT
CASSLGGGGTGNTIYF
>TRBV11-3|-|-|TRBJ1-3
TGTGCCAGCAGCTTCGGGCAGGGGGGAAACACCATATATTTT
CASSFGQGGNTIYF
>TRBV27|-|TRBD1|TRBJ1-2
TGTGCCAGCAGTTCATCCAGGGGGAGGAGTGGCTACACCTTC
CASSSSRGRSGYTF
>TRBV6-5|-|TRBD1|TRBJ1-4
TGTGCCAGCAGTCGGGGACAGGGCGCTAATGAAAAACTGTTTTTT
CASSRGQGANEKLFF
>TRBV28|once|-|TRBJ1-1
TGTGCCAGCAGTTTATTTACAGCTGAAGCTTTCTTT
CASSLFTAEAFF
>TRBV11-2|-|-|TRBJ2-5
TGTGCCAGCAGCTTAGAAGTGATGGCACCGTACCAAGAGACCCAGTACTTC
CASSLEVMAPYQETQYF
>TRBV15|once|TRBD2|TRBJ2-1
TGTGCCACCAAAAACGGACCAGCGGGAGACTGGAATGAGCAGTTCTTC
CATKNGPAGDWNEQFF
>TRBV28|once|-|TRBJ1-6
TGTGCCAGCAGTTTGGCCCCCCGCGGGAATAATTCACCCCTCCACTTT
CASSLAPRGNNSPLHF
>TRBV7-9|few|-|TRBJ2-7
TGTGCCAGCAGCTTTAAAGGGACTGGCGAGCAGTACTTC
CASSFKGTGEQYF
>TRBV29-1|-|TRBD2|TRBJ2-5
TGCAGCGTTGTCCCAAGGACTAGGCCGGCCGAGTACTTC
CSVVPRTRPAEYF
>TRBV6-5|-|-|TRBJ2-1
TGTGCCAGTCCGCCGGACAGTTCTCCTTATGAGCAGTTCTTC
CASPPDSSPYEQFF
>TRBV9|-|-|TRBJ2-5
TGTGCCAGCAGCGTAGGAGGTTGGGGGCGGGGGGAGACCCAGTACTTC
CASSVGGWGRGETQYF
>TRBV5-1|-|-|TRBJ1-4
TGCGCCAGCAGCTTGACTCCTGTAAGCGGGGAAAAACTGTTTTTT
CASSLTPVSGEKLFF
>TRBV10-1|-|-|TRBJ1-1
TGCGCCAGGTTGAGGGTCACTGAAGCTTTCTTT
CARLRVTEAFF
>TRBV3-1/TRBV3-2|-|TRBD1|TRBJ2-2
TGTGCCAGCAGCCTCCGGGACAGGGGGCCCGGGGAGCTGTTTTTT
CASSLRDRGPGELFF
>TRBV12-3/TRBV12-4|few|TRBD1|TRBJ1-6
TGTGCCAGCAGTCGACAGGGAAGACCCCTCCACTTT
CASSRQGRPLHF
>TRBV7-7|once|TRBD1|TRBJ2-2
TGTGCCAGCAGCTCCAATGGGGGGACAGGGAGCACCGGGGAGCTGTTTTTT
CASSSNGGTGSTGELFF
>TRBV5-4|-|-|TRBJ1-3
TGTGCCAGCAGCCCCTGGGGCGGAAACTCTGGAAACACCATATATTTT
CASSPWGGNSGNTIYF
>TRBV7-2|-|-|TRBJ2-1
TGTGCCAGCAGCTGGGGGCGGGGGGACAGGGTGTACAATGAGCAGTTCTTC
CASSWGRGDRVYNEQFF
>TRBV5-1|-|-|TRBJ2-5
TGCGCCAGCAGCTTGACTAGCAGCCAAGAGACCCAGTACTTC
CASSLTSSQETQYF
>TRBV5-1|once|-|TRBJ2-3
TGCGCCAGCAGCTTGCGCGGGGCCACCCCAGATACGCAGTATTTT
CASSLRGATPDTQYF
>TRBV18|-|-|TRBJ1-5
TGTGCCAGCTCACAGGGGAATCAGCCCCAGCATTTT
CASSQGNQPQHF
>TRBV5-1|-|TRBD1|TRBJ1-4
TGCGCCAGCAGCCCCACGGCAGGGGGCCTTGAAAAACTGTTTTTT
CASSPTAGGLEKLFF
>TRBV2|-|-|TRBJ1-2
TGTGCCAGCGGGGAGGTCTATGGCTACACCTTC
CASGEVYGYTF
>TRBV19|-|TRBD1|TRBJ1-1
TGTGCCACTAGTTCGACAGGGGGTATGAACACTGAAGCTTTCTTT
CATSSTGGMNTEAFF
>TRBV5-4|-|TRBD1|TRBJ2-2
TGTGCCAGCAGCTACCGGGACAGGGGCACCGGGGAGCTGTTTTTT
CASSYRDRGTGELFF
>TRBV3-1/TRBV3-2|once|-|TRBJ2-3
TGTGCCAGCAGCCAAGCGGGAGAGGGCACAGATACGCAGTATTTT
CASSQAGEGTDTQYF
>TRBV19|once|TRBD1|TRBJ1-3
TGTGCCAGAGTACCCTCATCCGGGACAGGGCTCTCTGGAAACACCATATATTTT
CARVPSSGTGLSGNTIYF
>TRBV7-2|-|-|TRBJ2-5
TGTGCCAGCAGCGGTACGGGGGAACCCCAAGAGACCCAGTACTTC
CASSGTGEPQETQYF
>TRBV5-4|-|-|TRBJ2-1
TGTGCCAGCAGCTTTCAGCGACCAACGGATGAGCAGTTCTTC
CASSFQRPTDEQFF
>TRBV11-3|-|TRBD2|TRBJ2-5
TGTGCCACCGGGGGGTGGGGGTCGGAGACCCAGTACTTC
CATGGWGSETQYF
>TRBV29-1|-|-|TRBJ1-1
TGCAGCACAGGCGAGGTGGCGGGCGCGATCACTGAAGCTTTCTTT
CSTGEVAGAITEAFF
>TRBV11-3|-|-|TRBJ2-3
TGTGCCAGCCGACGGGGCACAGATACGCAGTATTTT
CASRRGTDTQYF
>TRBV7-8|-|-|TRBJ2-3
TGTGCCAGCAGCTTAGTTTCTCTAGCGATCACAGATACGCAGTATTTT
CASSLVSLAITDTQYF